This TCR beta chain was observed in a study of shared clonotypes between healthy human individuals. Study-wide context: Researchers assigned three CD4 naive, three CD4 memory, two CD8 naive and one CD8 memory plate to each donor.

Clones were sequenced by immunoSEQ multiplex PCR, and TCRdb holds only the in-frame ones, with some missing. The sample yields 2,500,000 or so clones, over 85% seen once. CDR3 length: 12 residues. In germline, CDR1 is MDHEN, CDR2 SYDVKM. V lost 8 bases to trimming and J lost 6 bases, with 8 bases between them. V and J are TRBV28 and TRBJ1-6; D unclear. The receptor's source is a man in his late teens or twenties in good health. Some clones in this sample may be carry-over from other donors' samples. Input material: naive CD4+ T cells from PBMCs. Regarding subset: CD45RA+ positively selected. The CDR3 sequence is CASRVGNSPLHF. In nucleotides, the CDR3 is TGTGCCAGCCGAGTGGGTAATTCACCCCTCCACTTT.